This T cell receptor beta chain was profiled in a study of T cell responses to AZD1222 COVID-19 vaccine. Study-level background: The study pooled second doses at about 4 or about 12 weeks.

The assay was immunoSEQ multiplex PCR, and TCRdb's table has in-frame clones only and misses some. This sample yields 150,000 to 180,000 clones, of which 88% are seen a single time; 3.1% belongs to the top ten. Germline V gene data show CDR1 as MNHNY and CDR2 as SVGAGI (reference sequence). V lost 6 bases and J lost 4; bases outside the gene matches: 5. The CDR3 length is 14 residues. Notes on the study in general: Repertoire samples came only from after the peak T cell response. Spike was spanned by vaccine-associated CD4 TCRs, with dominance at 160-218 and 743-854. Baseline seropositivity occurred in only a handful of AZD1222 recipients.

This clone was seen a single time. Antigen specificity is unknown. The chain has TRBV6-6 and TRBJ2-7; 11 bases line up with TRBD1. The sequenced sample was peripheral blood, obtained on day 0 of AZD1222 vaccination. This clonotype was obtained from an adult in good health. The CDR3 sequence: CASRGQGAGYEQYF. The CDR3 bases are TGTGCCAGCAGAGGACAGGGGGCTGGGTACGAGCAGTACTTC.